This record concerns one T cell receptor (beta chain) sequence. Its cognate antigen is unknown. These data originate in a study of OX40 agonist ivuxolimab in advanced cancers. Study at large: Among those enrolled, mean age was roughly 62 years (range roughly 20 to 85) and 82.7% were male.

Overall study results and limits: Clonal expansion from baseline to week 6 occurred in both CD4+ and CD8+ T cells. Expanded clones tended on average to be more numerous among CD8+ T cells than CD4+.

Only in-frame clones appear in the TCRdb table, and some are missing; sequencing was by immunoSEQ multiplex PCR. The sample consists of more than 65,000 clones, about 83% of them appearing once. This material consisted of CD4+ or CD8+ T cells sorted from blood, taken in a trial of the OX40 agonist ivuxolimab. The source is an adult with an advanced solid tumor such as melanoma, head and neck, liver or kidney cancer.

CDR3 DNA: TGTGCCAGCTCACCATCAGGGGCCCCCTACGAGCAGTACTTC. Residues: CASSPSGAPYEQYF. The J gene is TRBJ2-7, the V gene TRBV18; TRBD1 might be the D (6 bases). Germline assignment: CDR1 KGHSH and CDR2 LQKENI. The CDR3 is made up of 14 amino acids. V shed 2 bases and J shed 2 bases, with 10 bases lying between them.